This T cell receptor beta chain was profiled in a study of human T cells and chemical hapten exposure. About the study: Patients got weekly scalp diphenylcyclopropenone doses over the roughly 24-week study.

Noted time point: patch test 2, 6 weeks after DPC sensitization. Treatment in this sample: therapeutic diphenylcyclopropenone sensitization with weekly scalp DPC. Within the library, unique molecular identifiers were attached to each individual cDNA molecule. TCRdb reprocessed the RACE reads via MiXCR and lists one record per CDR3 protein. The sample holds 84,000 or so distinct CDR3 sequences, about a tenth seen once. The CDR3 length is 16 residues. V was pared by 5 bases and J by 9 bases, with 28 bases between. Per the germline V gene, CDR1 is DFQATT and CDR2 is SNEGSKA (reference sequence). This clonotype was picked up many times.

This clonotype originated in a woman aged 25 to 45 with alopecia areata. Some clones in this sample may be carry-over from other donors' samples. J is TRBJ2-5 and V is TRBV20-1; maybe TRBD1 (5 bases). This sample comprised whole blood, obtained in connection with sensitization to the hapten diphenylcyclopropenone (DPC). The CDR3 DNA follows: TGCAGTGCTCCCGACACCGACAGACAACTCTTAGGGGCCCAGTACTTC. Amino acid sequence: CSAPDTDRQLLGAQYF.